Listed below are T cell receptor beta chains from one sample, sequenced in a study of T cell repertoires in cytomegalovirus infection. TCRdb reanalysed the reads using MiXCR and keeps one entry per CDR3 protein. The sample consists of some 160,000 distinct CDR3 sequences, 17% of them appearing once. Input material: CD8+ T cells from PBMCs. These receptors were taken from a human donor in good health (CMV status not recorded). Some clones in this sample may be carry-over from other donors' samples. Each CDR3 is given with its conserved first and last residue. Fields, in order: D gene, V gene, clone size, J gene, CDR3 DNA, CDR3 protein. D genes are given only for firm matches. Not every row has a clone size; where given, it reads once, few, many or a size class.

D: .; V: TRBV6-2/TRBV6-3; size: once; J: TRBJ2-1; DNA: TGTGCCAGCAGTTACGGCTCGGACAATGAGCAGTTCTTC; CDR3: CASSYGSDNEQFF
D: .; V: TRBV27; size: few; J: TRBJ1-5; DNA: TGTGCCAGAAGGGGATTTCGGGGGGTACAGCCCCAGCATTTT; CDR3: CARRGFRGVQPQHF
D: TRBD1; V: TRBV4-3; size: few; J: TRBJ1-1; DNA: TGCGCCAGCAGCCAAGATTCGAGGGACAGTGCGTCTGAAGCTTTCTTT; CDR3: CASSQDSRDSASEAFF
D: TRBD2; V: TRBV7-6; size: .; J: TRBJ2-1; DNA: TGTGCCAGCAGCTTAGCTGGAGCGGGACGGTCCTACAATGAGCAGTTCTTC; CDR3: CASSLAGAGRSYNEQFF
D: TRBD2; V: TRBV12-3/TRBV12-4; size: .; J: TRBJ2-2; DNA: TGTGCCAGCAGCGGACTAGCGGGGGTTCCCGGGGAGCTGTTTTTT; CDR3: CASSGLAGVPGELFF
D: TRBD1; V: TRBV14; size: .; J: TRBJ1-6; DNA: TGTGCCAGCAGCCTTTTTAGGGACAGGGGGCACCCAGGAAATTCACCCCTCCACTTT; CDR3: CASSLFRDRGHPGNSPLHF
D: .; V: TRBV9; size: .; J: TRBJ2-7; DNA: TGTGCCAGCAGCGCCCCCGGGACCCTAACGTTC; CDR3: CASSAPGTLTF
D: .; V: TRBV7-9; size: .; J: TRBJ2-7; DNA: TGTGCCAGCAGCAGCCGACTAGACGAGCAGTACTTC; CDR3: CASSSRLDEQYF
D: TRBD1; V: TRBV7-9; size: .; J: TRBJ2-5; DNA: TGTGCCAGCAGCTCCATGGACAGGGCTTTGGAGACCCAGTACTTC; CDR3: CASSSMDRALETQYF
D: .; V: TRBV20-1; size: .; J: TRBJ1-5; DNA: TGCAGTGCTAGAGACATTGGGAATCAGCCCCAGCATTTT; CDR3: CSARDIGNQPQHF
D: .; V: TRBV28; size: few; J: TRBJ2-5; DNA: TGTGCCAGCAGTCTTCGACTCCCTATGGGGACCCAGTACTTC; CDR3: CASSLRLPMGTQYF
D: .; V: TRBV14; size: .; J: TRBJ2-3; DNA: TGTGCCAGCAGCCCCATTAGCACAGATACGCAGTATTTT; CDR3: CASSPISTDTQYF
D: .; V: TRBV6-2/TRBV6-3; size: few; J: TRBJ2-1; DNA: TGTGCCAGCAGTTGGAGAGGCAATGAGCAGTTCTTC; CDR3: CASSWRGNEQFF
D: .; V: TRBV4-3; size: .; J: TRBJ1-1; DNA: TGCGCCAGCAGCCAAGTGTTCGAAAGTAACACTGAAGCTTTCTTT; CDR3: CASSQVFESNTEAFF
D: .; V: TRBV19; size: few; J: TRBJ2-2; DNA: TGTGCCAGTACGGGGGACAGCGCTCGGGGGGAGCTGTTTTTT; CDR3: CASTGDSARGELFF
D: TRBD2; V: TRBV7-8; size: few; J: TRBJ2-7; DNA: TGTGCCAGCAGTGTAAGGGCGGGACTAGGATCCTACGAGCAGTACTTC; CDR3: CASSVRAGLGSYEQYF
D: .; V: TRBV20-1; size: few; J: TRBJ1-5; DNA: TGCAGTGCTAGAGATCGACGGAGAAATAGCAATCAGCCCCAGCATTTT; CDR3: CSARDRRRNSNQPQHF
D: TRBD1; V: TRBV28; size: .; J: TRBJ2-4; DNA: TGTGCCAGCAGTCTACCCCGGGACAGGGACCAAAACATTCAGTACTTC; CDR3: CASSLPRDRDQNIQYF
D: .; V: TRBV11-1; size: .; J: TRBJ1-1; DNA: TGTGCCAGCAGCCCTTGGACAAAGGGGGACCCTGAAGCTTTCTTT; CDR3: CASSPWTKGDPEAFF
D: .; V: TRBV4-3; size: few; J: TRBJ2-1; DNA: TGCGCCAGCAGCATGAGGACGGACAGCTCCTACAATGAGCAGTTCTTC; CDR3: CASSMRTDSSYNEQFF
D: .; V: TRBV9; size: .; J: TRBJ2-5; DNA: TGTGCCAGCAGCGTAGGTTGGGCGGATCGCATGGAGACCCAGTACTTC; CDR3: CASSVGWADRMETQYF
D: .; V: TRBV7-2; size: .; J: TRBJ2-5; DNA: TGTGCCAGCAGCCCCCTCAATCGACGGGGCGAGACCCAGTACTTC; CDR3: CASSPLNRRGETQYF
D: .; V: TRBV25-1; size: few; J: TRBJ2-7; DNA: TGTGCCAGCACCTTAGGGGCTTACGAGCAGTACTTC; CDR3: CASTLGAYEQYF
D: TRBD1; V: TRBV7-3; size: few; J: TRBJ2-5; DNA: TGTGCCAGCAGCCCTCTAGGGACAGATGCCCGGGAGACCCAGTACTTC; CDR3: CASSPLGTDARETQYF
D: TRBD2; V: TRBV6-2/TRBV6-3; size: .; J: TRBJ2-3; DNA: TGTGCCAGCAGTTACTCGGTGACTAGCGGTTCGGATACGCAGTATTTT; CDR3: CASSYSVTSGSDTQYF
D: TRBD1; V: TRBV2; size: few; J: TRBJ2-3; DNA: TGTGCCAGCAGTCTCGAGAAGACAGGGGCAGATACGCAGTATTTT; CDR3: CASSLEKTGADTQYF